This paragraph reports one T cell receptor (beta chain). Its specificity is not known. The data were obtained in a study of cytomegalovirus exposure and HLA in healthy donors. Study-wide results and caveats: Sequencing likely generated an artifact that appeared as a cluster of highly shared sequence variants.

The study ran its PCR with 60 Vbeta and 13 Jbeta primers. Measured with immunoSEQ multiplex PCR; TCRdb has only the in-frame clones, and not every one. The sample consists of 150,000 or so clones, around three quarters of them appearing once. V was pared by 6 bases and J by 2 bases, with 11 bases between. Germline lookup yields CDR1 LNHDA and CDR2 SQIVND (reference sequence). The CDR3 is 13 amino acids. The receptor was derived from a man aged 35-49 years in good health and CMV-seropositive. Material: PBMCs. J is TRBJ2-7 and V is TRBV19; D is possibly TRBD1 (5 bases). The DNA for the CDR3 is TGTGCCAGTAGGAATAAGGGGACCTACGAGCAGTACTTC. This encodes CASRNKGTYEQYF.